This is a list of T cell receptor beta chains from one sample in a study. TCRdb recomputed calls from the 5' RACE reads with MiXCR, one row per CDR3 protein. The table has approximately 40,000 distinct CDR3 sequences, 20% to 25% seen once. What was sequenced was Tregs sorted from blood. The receptors were sampled from a female donor with breast cancer. The CDR3 runs from the conserved cysteine through the conserved F or W. A D gene is named only where the DNA matches it firmly. Some rows have no size entry. The others give once, few or many, or a class for an expanded clone.

d_gene,v_gene,abundance,j_gene,CDR3aa,CDR3nt
-,TRBV20-1,many,TRBJ2-7,CSARDYRGSLSYEQYF,TGCAGTGCTAGAGATTATAGGGGGAGCCTTTCCTACGAGCAGTACTTC
-,TRBV7-9,-,TRBJ1-3,CASTQPGGGNTIYF,TGTGCCAGCACCCAGCCGGGTGGAGGAAACACCATATATTTT
-,TRBV5-1,many,TRBJ2-7,CASSPDTAEQYF,TGCGCCAGCAGCCCCGACACTGCCGAGCAGTACTTC
TRBD2,TRBV6-5,many,TRBJ2-2,CASSYSMAGANTGELFF,TGTGCCAGCAGTTACTCGATGGCGGGAGCGAACACCGGGGAGCTGTTTTTT
-,TRBV27,many,TRBJ2-5,CASSSSTEETQYF,-
-,TRBV6-1,many,TRBJ1-5,CASTRPNQPQHF,TGTGCCAGCACAAGGCCTAATCAGCCCCAGCATTTT
-,TRBV20-1,-,TRBJ1-2,CSAYSSAYTYGYTF,TGCAGTGCCTATAGTTCGGCGTACACCTATGGCTACACCTTC
-,TRBV12-3/TRBV12-4,many,TRBJ2-1,CASSRHSSSNEQFF,TGTGCCAGCAGTAGACACAGTTCTAGCAATGAGCAGTTCTTC
-,TRBV3-1,few,TRBJ2-5,CASSRGLGKETQYF,TGTGCCAGCAGCCGAGGACTGGGGAAAGAGACCCAGTACTTC
-,TRBV4-1,-,TRBJ1-3,CASGQLSRSSGNTIYF,TGCGCCAGCGGCCAACTTTCCCGGAGCTCTGGAAACACCATATATTTT
-,TRBV29-1,-,TRBJ2-7,CSVTTNSYEQYF,TGCAGCGTGACAACGAACTCCTACGAGCAGTACTTC
-,TRBV7-8,few,TRBJ2-3,CASSYASGDTQYF,TGTGCCAGCAGCTATGCGTCGGGAGATACGCAGTATTTT
-,TRBV6-2/TRBV6-3,many,TRBJ2-7,CASSFRIGPSLSYEQYF,TGTGCCAGCAGTTTCCGAATAGGGCCTAGTCTCTCCTACGAGCAGTACTTC
-,TRBV3-1,few,TRBJ1-6,CASSQGANSPLHF,TGTGCCAGCAGCCAGGGGGCGAATTCACCCCTCCACTTT
-,TRBV6-1,-,TRBJ1-6,CASSGRTAMTHNSPLHF,TGTGCCAGCTCCGGCCGGACAGCCATGACCCATAATTCACCCCTCCACTTT
TRBD1,TRBV6-5,-,TRBJ2-7,CASSKPGQLSYEQYF,TGTGCCAGCAGTAAGCCGGGACAGCTCTCCTACGAGCAGTACTTC
TRBD1,TRBV4-1,-,TRBJ2-7,CASSRSDVGQTYEQYF,TGCGCCAGCAGCCGCAGCGACGTGGGACAGACCTACGAGCAGTACTTC
TRBD2,TRBV7-6,many,TRBJ2-7,CASSLGSGISYEQYF,TGTGCCAGCAGCCTCGGGAGCGGGATCTCCTACGAGCAGTACTTC
-,TRBV7-2,-,TRBJ2-1,CASSPGGRSYNEQFF,TGTGCCAGCAGCCCCGGGGGGCGCTCCTACAATGAGCAGTTCTTC
-,TRBV5-5,-,TRBJ2-2,CAGSLAGGAGDTGELFF,TGTGCCGGCAGCTTGGCCGGGGGAGCGGGTGACACCGGGGAGCTGTTTTTT
-,TRBV27,-,TRBJ1-6,CASSFPREASPLHF,TGTGCCAGCAGTTTCCCAAGGGAGGCTTCACCCCTCCACTTT
-,TRBV12-3/TRBV12-4,many,TRBJ2-2,CASSFRDVPNTGELFF,TGTGCCAGCAGTTTTAGGGACGTTCCGAACACCGGGGAGCTGTTTTTT
-,TRBV6-2/TRBV6-3,-,TRBJ1-5,CASSYSSGINQPQHF,TGTGCCAGCAGTTATTCTAGCGGAATCAATCAGCCCCAGCATTTT
-,TRBV6-1,-,TRBJ1-2,CASSEVRGFGYTF,TGTGCCAGCAGTGAAGTCCGGGGGTTCGGCTACACCTTC